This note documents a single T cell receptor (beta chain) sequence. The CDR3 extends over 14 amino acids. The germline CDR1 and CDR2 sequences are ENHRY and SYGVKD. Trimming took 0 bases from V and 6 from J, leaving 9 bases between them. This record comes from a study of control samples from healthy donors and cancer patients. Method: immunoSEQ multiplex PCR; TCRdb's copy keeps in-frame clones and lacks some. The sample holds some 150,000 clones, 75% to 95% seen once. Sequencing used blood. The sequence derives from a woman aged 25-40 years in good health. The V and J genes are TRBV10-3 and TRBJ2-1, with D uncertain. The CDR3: CAISESSRANEQFF. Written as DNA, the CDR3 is TGTGCCATCAGTGAGTCCTCAAGGGCCAATGAGCAGTTCTTC.